These T cell receptor beta chains were read from a single sample in a study of control samples from healthy donors and cancer patients. The protocol was immunoSEQ multiplex PCR, while the TCRdb copy is restricted to in-frame clones and leaves out a portion. This repertoire shows roughly 100,000 clones, roughly four fifths found once; its top ten account for about 13%. Sequencing was performed on blood. Every receptor here comes from a woman between 45 and 65 years old in good health. Both conserved end residues are part of each CDR3. D genes are given only for firm matches. A clone size is listed for some rows: how often the clone was seen (once, few, many), or a class if it is expanded.

j_call v_call clone_size d_call cdr3_aa cdr3_nt
TRBJ2-1 TRBV4-3 few NA CASSQILSNEQFF TGCGCCAGCAGCCAAATTCTCTCCAATGAGCAGTTCTTC
TRBJ1-5 TRBV6-5 NA NA CASSYRLDQPQHF TGTGCCAGCAGTTACCGGCTGGATCAGCCCCAGCATTTT
TRBJ2-7 TRBV6-6 NA TRBD2 CASSYLYGLVVNEQYF TGTGCCAGCAGTTACTTATACGGACTAGTAGTTAACGAGCAGTACTTC
TRBJ1-6 TRBV4-1 NA NA CASSQWQLNSPLHF TGCGCCAGCAGCCAATGGCAGCTAAATTCACCCCTCCACTTT
TRBJ1-3 TRBV29-1 NA NA CSVETKLARGNTIYF TGCAGCGTTGAGACTAAATTGGCGCGTGGAAACACCATATATTTT
TRBJ2-2 TRBV3-1/TRBV3-2 few NA CASSQENGIGVYFTGELFF TGTGCCAGCAGCCAAGAAAACGGTATTGGGGTCTATTTCACCGGGGAGCTGTTTTTT
TRBJ2-5 TRBV28 NA TRBD2 CASSPPGGAWETQYF TGTGCCAGCAGTCCGCCCGGGGGGGCGTGGGAGACCCAGTACTTC
TRBJ2-2 TRBV18 NA NA CASSISTLRAGELFF TGTGCCAGCTCGATAAGTACTCTCAGGGCCGGGGAGCTGTTTTTT
TRBJ2-3 TRBV5-5 NA TRBD2 CASSPRLAGEDTQYF TGTGCCAGCAGCCCCAGACTAGCGGGAGAAGATACGCAGTATTTT
TRBJ1-2 TRBV7-3 NA TRBD1 CASSLKQGNGYTF TGTGCCAGCAGCTTAAAACAGGGGAATGGCTACACCTTC
TRBJ2-5 TRBV3-1/TRBV3-2 NA TRBD1 CASSAEGQGEETQYF TGTGCCAGCAGCGCTGAGGGACAGGGGGAAGAGACCCAGTACTTC
TRBJ1-1 TRBV29-1 few NA CSVEVGDTEAFF TGCAGCGTTGAAGTGGGAGACACTGAAGCTTTCTTT
TRBJ1-4 TRBV6-1 NA NA CASSEWGENEKLFF TGTGCCAGCAGTGAATGGGGTGAGAATGAAAAACTGTTTTTT
TRBJ1-5 TRBV12-5 NA NA CASGLGTQGAQHF TGTGCTAGTGGTTTGGGAACACAGGGCGCTCAGCATTTT
TRBJ2-2 TRBV28 NA NA CASSFSTQGYAGELFF TGTGCCAGCAGTTTCTCTACCCAGGGGTATGCCGGGGAGCTGTTTTTT
TRBJ1-4 TRBV2 once NA CASGGDVSNEKLFF TGTGCCAGCGGAGGGGACGTTTCTAATGAAAAACTGTTTTTT
TRBJ1-1 TRBV4-3 once NA CASSQDRGRSVRAFF TGCGCCAGCAGCCAAGATCGTGGGCGTTCGGTTCGAGCTTTCTTT
TRBJ1-1 TRBV7-2 NA NA CASSSGQTNTEAFF TGTGCCAGCAGTTCGGGGCAGACGAACACTGAAGCTTTCTTT
TRBJ1-6 TRBV6-6 NA TRBD1 CASSAPSGTGSSPLHF TGTGCCAGCAGCGCACCGTCCGGGACAGGATCTTCACCCCTCCACTTT
TRBJ2-1 TRBV7-2 NA NA CASSPFDPVAEQFF TGTGCCAGCAGCCCCTTCGACCCAGTCGCTGAGCAGTTCTTC
TRBJ1-4 TRBV18 NA NA CASSPLQTGGGTNEKLFF TGTGCCAGCTCACCATTACAGACAGGCGGAGGAACTAATGAAAAACTGTTTTTT
TRBJ1-5 TRBV11-2 NA NA CASSLDWQGHQPQHF TGTGCCAGCAGCTTAGATTGGCAGGGGCATCAGCCCCAGCATTTT
TRBJ1-2 TRBV6-5 NA NA CASSYRRVDGYTF TGTGCCAGCAGTTACCGCAGGGTAGATGGCTACACCTTC
TRBJ2-1 TRBV6-5 NA TRBD2 CASSSTSGISYNEQFF TGTGCCAGCAGTTCGACTAGCGGAATTTCCTACAATGAGCAGTTCTTC
TRBJ2-1 TRBV28 NA TRBD2 CASTDGGAANEQFF TGTGCCAGCACCGACGGGGGGGCTGCAAATGAGCAGTTCTTC
TRBJ2-1 TRBV29-1 NA TRBD2 CSVGFGTSGSSEQFF TGCAGCGTTGGATTCGGGACTAGCGGGAGTAGTGAGCAGTTCTTC
TRBJ2-2 TRBV12-2 NA NA CASRLAGGRTPGSCFF NA
TRBJ1-1 TRBV5-5 NA NA CASSLAGNPAEAFF TGTGCCAGCAGCTTGGCAGGGAATCCGGCTGAAGCTTTCTTT
TRBJ2-1 TRBV7-8 NA TRBD2 CASSAGLATYNEQFF TGTGCCAGCAGCGCTGGACTAGCCACCTACAATGAGCAGTTCTTC
TRBJ1-1 TRBV5-6 NA NA CASSLEGTEAFF TGTGCCAGCAGCTTGGAGGGGACTGAAGCTTTCTTT
TRBJ1-1 TRBV3-1/TRBV3-2 NA NA CASSQRIGVLNTEAFF TGTGCCAGCAGCCAGAGAATAGGCGTACTGAACACTGAAGCTTTCTTT
TRBJ2-5 TRBV28 NA TRBD1 CASSLPGTAEETQYF TGTGCCAGCAGTTTACCCGGGACAGCAGAAGAGACCCAGTACTTC
TRBJ1-6 TRBV30 NA NA CAFRVVPYNSPLHF TGTGCCTTCCGAGTGGTCCCCTATAATTCACCCCTCCACTTT
TRBJ1-1 TRBV6-2/TRBV6-3 once NA CASSRTTGTEAFF TGTGCCAGCAGTAGAACGACAGGCACTGAAGCTTTCTTT
TRBJ1-5 TRBV9 NA NA CASSAGRDGRPQHF TGTGCCAGCAGCGCAGGACGGGACGGGCGGCCCCAGCATTTT
TRBJ2-5 TRBV7-2 NA NA CASSQSIQETQYF TGTGCCAGCAGCCAGTCCATACAAGAGACCCAGTACTTC
TRBJ1-1 TRBV19 NA NA CASSQQMNTEAFF TGTGCCAGTAGTCAGCAGATGAACACTGAAGCTTTCTTT
TRBJ2-7 TRBV7-7 NA NA CASSPGLIHRGSSSYEQYF TGTGCTAGCAGCCCCGGACTCATCCATAGGGGGTCGAGCTCCTACGAGCAGTACTTC
TRBJ2-6 TRBV4-3 NA TRBD1 CASSQDRGTRANVLTF TGCGCCAGCAGCCAAGACAGGGGGACGAGGGCCAACGTCCTGACTTTC
TRBJ2-7 TRBV11-3 NA NA CASSPSQEQYF TGTGCCAGCAGCCCCAGTCAAGAGCAGTACTTC
TRBJ1-4 TRBV19 NA NA CASSIPKRSRDEKLFF TGTGCCAGTAGTATACCGAAAAGGTCCCGGGATGAAAAACTGTTTTTT
TRBJ2-7 TRBV7-3 NA TRBD2 CASSLTGLAGTSYEQYF TGTGCCAGCAGCTTAACGGGACTAGCGGGGACCTCCTACGAGCAGTACTTC
TRBJ2-1 TRBV19 NA TRBD1 CASDPGQGFSGPYNEQFF TGTGCCAGCGACCCGGGACAGGGATTTAGCGGCCCCTACAATGAGCAGTTCTTC
TRBJ2-1 TRBV24-1 once TRBD2 CATSDFGLAGGSAYNEQFF TGTGCCACCAGTGATTTCGGACTAGCGGGAGGGTCCGCCTACAATGAGCAGTTCTTC
TRBJ2-3 TRBV7-3 once TRBD2 CASSFSSGVRTDTQYF TGTGCCAGCAGCTTCTCTAGCGGGGTTCGCACAGATACGCAGTATTTT
TRBJ2-1 TRBV24-1 NA TRBD2 CATRGTSGGHNEQFF TGTGCCACCCGCGGGACTAGCGGGGGGCACAATGAGCAGTTCTTC
TRBJ2-2 TRBV4-3 NA TRBD2 CASSQPLAGVVSGELFF TGCGCCAGCAGCCAACCCCTAGCGGGAGTGGTAAGCGGGGAGCTGTTTTTT
TRBJ2-5 TRBV9 NA TRBD2 CASSGIAGGGETQYF TGTGCCAGCAGTGGGATAGCGGGAGGGGGTGAGACCCAGTACTTC
TRBJ2-1 TRBV6-2/TRBV6-3 NA NA CASSYTGYEQFF TGTGCCAGCAGTTATACGGGATATGAGCAGTTCTTC
TRBJ2-2 TRBV5-4 few TRBD1 CASSFRQGSTGELFF TGTGCCAGCAGCTTCCGACAGGGGAGCACCGGGGAGCTGTTTTTT